Each of the 21 T cell receptor beta chains below was sequenced from the same sample in a study of blood T cell repertoires in COVID-19. Data came from immunoSEQ multiplex PCR; TCRdb stores just in-frame clones and leaves some out. The sample includes about 34,000 clones, less than 85% of them seen just once. Material for sequencing was peripheral blood. The receptors shown here come from a human donor with acute or convalescent COVID-19. The donor label of this sample is uncertain.

The chain joins TRBV7-5 to TRBJ2-1; TRBD2, as called in the table, went unchecked against the DNA. TRBV7-5 is classified as a pseudogene. The CDR3 length is 14 residues. The CDR3: CARTNRDSIDEQFF. In nucleotides, the CDR3 is TGTGCCAGAACCAACCGCGACTCTATCGATGAGCAGTTCTTC.

The chain couples TRBV29-1 to TRBJ2-7; 7 bases line up with TRBD1. The CDR3 extends over 13 amino acids. The ends lost 7 bases at V and 6 bases at J; junction bases unmatched: 12. Germline V gene sequence: CDR1 SQVTM, CDR2 ANQGSEA. The CDR3 DNA sequence: TGCAGCGGACTATGGAAACAGGGGTCCGAGCAGTACTTC. It translates to CSGLWKQGSEQYF.

V is TRBV7-2 and J is TRBJ2-3; 12 bases agree with TRBD2. The junction had 9 bases not matched to a gene; V was cut back by 5 bases and J by 6 bases. The length of the CDR3 is 16 residues. Per the germline V gene, CDR1 is SGHTA and CDR2 is FQGNSA. CDR3: CASSLGLAGPLDTQYF. DNA for the CDR3: TGTGCCAGCAGCCTCGGACTAGCGGGGCCCCTCGATACGCAGTATTTT.

The genes are TRBV6-5 and TRBJ1-2; D remains ambiguous. This CDR3 spans 12 amino acids. With 6 bases removed from V and 1 base from J, the gap between germline ends came to 6 bases. Germline lookup yields CDR1 MNHEY and CDR2 SVGAGI. The CDR3: CASSPFNYGYTF. DNA for the CDR3: TGTGCCAGCAGCCCGTTTAACTATGGCTACACCTTC.

This sequence joins TRBV28 and TRBJ2-1; TRBD2 matches 7 bases. Germline CDR1 reads MDHEN; CDR2 reads SYDVKM. This CDR3 is built from 16 residues. Trimming cost V 6 bases and J 0 bases; bases outside gene matches: 8. The DNA of the CDR3 is TGTGCCAGCAGCCCCGAGGGAGGGCCCTCCTACAATGAGCAGTTCTTC. As protein: CASSPEGGPSYNEQFF.

The chain's CDR3 is CASSVDDGGYYGYTF. The DNA of the CDR3 is TGTGCCAGCAGCGTAGACGATGGAGGATACTATGGCTACACCTTC. The gene calls are TRBV9 and TRBJ1-2; D gene unclear. Germline-derived CDR1 and CDR2 are SGDLS and YYNGEE. The CDR3 is 15 residues long. Between the trimmed V and J ends, which lost 0 bases and 3 bases, there was a span of 12 bases.

The chain has TRBV21-1 and TRBJ1-1; TRBD1 reflects the table's D call only, with no check against the DNA. TRBV21-1 is annotated as a pseudogene. This CDR3 is 16 amino acids long. Here the CDR3 reads CASSKFGRVVIYLAFF. CDR3 DNA sequence: TGTGCCAGCAGCAAATTCGGCAGGGTGGTTATATATCTGGCTTTCTTT.

This sequence joins TRBV12-3 or TRBV12-4 and TRBJ1-1; D is unclear. CDR3 length equals 13 residues. Trimming stripped 5 bases from V and 0 bases from J, with 7 bases between. This CDR3 is CASSQTMNTEAFF. CDR3 in DNA: TGTGCCAGCAGTCAAACAATGAACACTGAAGCTTTCTTT.

Of note for this clone: A junction boundary mismatches the germline segment, possibly from a read error. The chain combines TRBV7-8 with TRBJ1-2; no clear D gene. The CDR3 spans 17 residues. The V gene's germline CDR1 is SGHVS and CDR2 FQNEAQ. The CDR3 nucleotides are TGTGCCGGCAGCTCGCACCGACTAGGAGACTTCATCTATGGCTACACCTTC. It translates to CAGSSHRLGDFIYGYTF.

This clone was seen only a few times. The chain combines TRBV18 with TRBJ1-2; 7 bases agree with TRBD1. This CDR3 comprises 14 residues. Germline CDR1 reads KGHSH; CDR2 reads LQKENI. After removal of 4 bases from V and 0 bases from J, the junction contained 2 bases not matched to a gene. DNA of the CDR3: TGTGCCAGCTCACAGACAGGGACTAACTATGGCTACACCTTC. Translation gives CASSQTGTNYGYTF.

This sequence joins TRBV19 and TRBJ1-5, with 10 bases lining up with TRBD1. Trimming at V came to 3 bases and at J to 6 bases, leaving 8 bases not matched to a gene. Germline V CDR1 and CDR2: LNHDA, SQIVND (reference sequence). The CDR3 runs to 16 residues. DNA of the CDR3: TGTGCCAGTAGTATGTGGGGACAGGGGCAGGTTCAGCCCCAGCATTTT. This codes for CASSMWGQGQVQPQHF.

The chain is built from TRBV7-9 and TRBJ1-4; D unresolved. The CDR3 covers 14 residues. Trimming left V 1 base short and J 5 bases short, with 8 bases between. Germline values: CDR1 SEHNR, CDR2 FQNEAQ (reference sequence). In DNA form, the CDR3 reads TGTGCCAGCAGCTTAGTCAGTTCGAATGAAAAACTGTTTTTT. It codes for CASSLVSSNEKLFF.

This rearrangement joins TRBV6-1 to TRBJ2-1; 10 bases match TRBD2. The CDR3 runs to 16 residues. The V gene end was trimmed by 2 bases and the J gene end by 6 bases; junction bases not matched to a gene: 7. Germline CDR1 MNHNS, CDR2 SASEGT. The CDR3 DNA reads TGTGCCAGCAGTGAATCTAGCGGGAGCTGGATCAATGAGCAGTTCTTC. This sequence encodes CASSESSGSWINEQFF.

This chain links TRBV28 with TRBJ1-2; 8 nucleotides agree with TRBD1. Looked up from germline, CDR1 is MDHEN and CDR2 is SYDVKM. There are 17 residues in the CDR3. The V and J ends lost 2 bases and 0 bases, in that order; junction bases with no gene match: 8. This CDR3 reads CASSLAAGGGANYGYTF. The CDR3 DNA sequence: TGTGCCAGCAGTTTAGCGGCAGGGGGCGGAGCTAACTATGGCTACACCTTC.

This chain joins TRBV30 and TRBJ1-1; D may be TRBD1 (5 bases). Germline CDR1 is GTSNPN and CDR2 is SVGIG (reference sequence). V was shortened by 4 bases and J by 1 base, with 13 bases between the two germline ends. This CDR3 has 14 residues. CDR3 in DNA: TGTGCCTGGAAATCTGTAGGGGCGAACACTGAAGCTTTCTTT. Translated: CAWKSVGANTEAFF. Complete variable domain (other parts from reference TRBV30 and TRBJ1-1): SQTIHQWPATLVQPVGSPLSLECTVEGTSNPNLYWYRQAAGRGLQLLFYSVGIGQISSEVPQNLSASRPQDRQFILSSKKLLLSDSGFYLCAWKSVGANTEAFFGQGTRLTVV.

This clone showed up just once. The J gene is TRBJ2-7, the V gene TRBV5-1; 10 nucleotides agree with TRBD1. There are 14 residues in the CDR3. Germline trimming cut 0 bases from V and 6 bases from J; bases unmatched to any gene: 3. Germline CDR1 reads SGHRS; CDR2 reads YFSETQ. Here the CDR3 reads CASSLGQGASEQYF. In DNA, the CDR3 is TGCGCCAGCAGCTTGGGACAGGGGGCGAGCGAGCAGTACTTC.

This sequence joins TRBV6-5 and TRBJ1-1, with 10 bases aligning to TRBD1. The V and J ends lost 6 bases and 10 bases, in that order; junction bases with no gene match: 5. Germline CDR1 and CDR2: MNHEY and SVGAGI. This CDR3 spans 12 amino acids. In DNA form, the CDR3 reads TGTGCCAGCAGGGGACAGGGGATCGGAGCTTTCTTT. It encodes CASRGQGIGAFF.

V gene TRBV2 combines with J gene TRBJ2-1; D uncertain. V was pared by 5 bases and J by 4 bases, with 9 bases between. The CDR3 contains 13 residues. Germline assignment: CDR1 SNHLY and CDR2 FYNNEI. The CDR3 is CASSQSRYNEQFF. The CDR3 region has the DNA TGTGCCAGCAGTCAGTCCCGATACAATGAGCAGTTCTTC.

This chain uses TRBV6-5 with TRBJ2-5; perhaps TRBD1 as D (6 bases). This CDR3 comprises 12 residues. Germline V gene sequence: CDR1 MNHEY, CDR2 SVGAGI. V was cut by 8 bases and J by 12 bases, with 19 bases left in between. CDR3 DNA sequence: TGTGCCAGCCAGGGGACATCCGACGCCGAGTACTTC. Amino acids: CASQGTSDAEYF.

J is TRBJ2-5 and V is TRBV11-3; 12 bases fit TRBD2. Germline V lookup: CDR1 SGHNT, CDR2 YENEEA. The ends lost 5 bases at V and 7 bases at J; junction bases unmatched: 11. The CDR3 totals 16 residues. CDR3 nucleotide sequence: TGTGCCAGCAGCCCTAGCGGGGGGGCGGAATTTGGGACCCAGTACTTC. Residues: CASSPSGGAEFGTQYF.

This chain links TRBV7-3 with TRBJ2-1; maybe TRBD2 (5 bases). With 4 bases removed from V and 8 bases from J, the gap between germline ends came to 24 bases. The CDR3 contains 17 residues. CDR1 is SGHTA, CDR2 FQGTGA, per germline. CDR3 region: CASSSRRAPYNGDEQFF. The CDR3 bases are TGTGCCAGCAGCTCCCGACGGGCCCCTTATAACGGGGATGAGCAGTTCTTC.